This is a list of T cell receptor beta chains from one sample in a study of tumor-infiltrating lymphocytes in primary liver carcinoma. TCRdb re-called the multiplex PCR reads through MiXCR, storing one row per CDR3 protein. The sample includes approximately 320,000 distinct CDR3 sequences, roughly three fifths of them seen just once. The sample consisted of peripheral blood. The receptor source for this set is a woman under 40 with primary liver carcinoma and hepatitis B virus infection. The CDR3 runs from the conserved cysteine through the conserved F or W. The D gene is left open where the match is weak. Expanded clones get a size class; other rows say once, few or many, or leave the size out.

clone_size	d_call	j_call	v_call	cdr3_length	cdr3_aa	cdr3_nt
NA	NA	TRBJ2-7	TRBV12-5	16	CASGLVLVQGYNEQYF	TGTGCTAGTGGTTTGGTACTTGTACAGGGCTACAATGAGCAGTACTTC
many	NA	TRBJ2-7	TRBV29-1	13	CSVASRLTYEQYF	TGCAGCGTTGCGAGCAGGTTGACCTACGAGCAGTACTTC
NA	NA	TRBJ2-6	TRBV11-2	16	CASRLLHTSGANDLTF	TGTGCCAGCAGATTATTACATACCTCTGGGGCCAACGACCTGACTTTC
NA	NA	TRBJ2-7	TRBV11-2	14	CASSLSRGEYEQYF	TGTGCCAGCAGCTTATCTCGCGGGGAATACGAGCAGTACTTC
few	TRBD2	TRBJ2-3	TRBV29-1	19	CSVEDGTSGLWGMGDTQYF	TGCAGCGTTGAAGACGGGACTAGCGGGTTATGGGGTATGGGAGATACGCAGTATTTT
NA	TRBD1	TRBJ2-5	TRBV11-2	15	CASSLGQGRWETQYF	TGTGCCAGCAGTTTAGGACAGGGAAGGTGGGAGACCCAGTACTTC
few	NA	TRBJ2-6	TRBV4-3	15	CASSQDKAGANVLTF	TGCGCCAGCAGCCAAGATAAAGCTGGGGCCAACGTCCTGACTTTC
many	NA	TRBJ2-6	TRBV12-3/TRBV12-4	16	CASSSPGLSGANVLTF	TGTGCCAGCAGTTCCCCCGGGCTCTCCGGGGCCAACGTCCTGACTTTC
NA	NA	TRBJ2-5	TRBV29-1	12	CSGTWGEVTQYF	TGCAGCGGGACATGGGGCGAAGTGACCCAGTACTTC
few	NA	TRBJ1-1	TRBV7-9	11	CASSLRAEAFF	TGTGCCAGCAGCTTAAGGGCAGAAGCTTTCTTT
many	NA	TRBJ1-5	TRBV12-3/TRBV12-4	12	CASSFSDQPQHF	TGTGCCAGCAGTTTTTCTGATCAGCCCCAGCATTTT
NA	TRBD2	TRBJ2-1	TRBV7-9	15	CASSPPGLAGIEQFF	TGTGCCAGCAGTCCCCCGGGACTAGCGGGAATCGAGCAGTTCTTC
NA	TRBD1	TRBJ2-2	TRBV5-6	15	CASSYRGRNTGELFF	TGTGCCAGCAGTTACAGGGGGCGCAACACCGGGGAGCTGTTTTTT
NA	TRBD2	TRBJ2-3	TRBV5-4	15	CARSRSSGRTDTQYF	TGTGCCAGGAGCAGATCTAGCGGACGCACAGATACGCAGTATTTT
NA	NA	TRBJ2-3	TRBV10-1	15	CASTGVVVHTDTQYF	TGCGCCAGCACCGGGGTGGTGGTACACACAGATACGCAGTATTTT
once	NA	TRBJ1-1	TRBV9	16	CASSAGGLPGETEAFF	TGTGCCAGCAGCGCGGGGGGATTGCCGGGAGAGACTGAAGCTTTCTTT
NA	NA	TRBJ1-1	TRBV12-3/TRBV12-4	13	CASSFSGAAEALF	TGTGCCAGCAGTTTTTCAGGGGCCGCTGAAGCTCTCTTT
NA	TRBD2	TRBJ2-5	TRBV29-1	14	CSVDIRLAGESQYF	TGCAGCGTTGACATTAGGCTAGCGGGAGAATCGCAGTACTTC
many	TRBD2	TRBJ2-7	TRBV29-1	12	CSVGGRAYEQYF	TGCAGCGTTGGTGGGAGGGCCTACGAGCAGTACTTC
NA	NA	TRBJ1-1	TRBV2	13	CASSDVGDTEAFF	TGTGCCAGCAGTGATGTGGGAGACACTGAAGCTTTCTTT
few	NA	TRBJ2-5	TRBV7-9	16	CASSLSDIWMKETQYF	TGTGCCAGCAGCTTATCCGACATATGGATGAAAGAGACCCAGTACTTC
NA	TRBD2	TRBJ2-3	TRBV7-2	19	CASSLCLPSGRSITDTQYF	TGTGCCAGCAGCTTATGTTTACCTAGCGGGCGTTCTATCACAGATACGCAGTATTTT
many	NA	TRBJ1-2	TRBV12-3/TRBV12-4	13	CASSLRGSHGYTF	TGTGCCAGCAGCCTTAGGGGGAGTCATGGCTACACCTTC
NA	NA	TRBJ1-2	TRBV6-6	14	CARSYSGVGRGYTF	TGTGCCCGCAGTTACTCGGGAGTAGGCAGGGGCTACACCTTC
few	NA	TRBJ1-1	TRBV29-1	14	CSVVSYRASAEAFF	TGCAGCGTTGTCTCCTATCGGGCCTCCGCTGAAGCTTTCTTT
NA	NA	TRBJ2-7	TRBV6-6	11	CASSRARFPYF	TGTGCCAGCAGCCGGGCTCGGTTTCCGTACTTC
NA	NA	TRBJ2-1	TRBV11-2	22	CASVLARTWTSIAWSFYNEQFF	TGTGCCAGCGTCCTCGCCCGAACCTGGACATCGATCGCATGGAGCTTCTACAATGAGCAGTTCTTC
once	TRBD2	TRBJ2-2	TRBV6-2/TRBV6-3	20	CASKETGTSGMMRRTGELFF	TGTGCCAGCAAAGAGACCGGGACTAGCGGGATGATGCGAAGGACCGGGGAGCTGTTTTTT
NA	NA	TRBJ1-2	TRBV14	17	CASSQGPGLLRDYGYTF	TGTGCCAGCAGCCAAGGCCCCGGACTTCTACGGGACTATGGCTACACCTTC
NA	NA	TRBJ1-1	TRBV11-2	16	CASISLPPTGNTEAFF	TGTGCCAGCATCTCCCTCCCACCGACCGGGAACACTGAAGCTTTCTTT
NA	NA	TRBJ2-7	TRBV5-1	14	CAISRAVGNDEQYF	TGCGCCATCAGCCGGGCGGTCGGAAATGACGAGCAGTACTTC
NA	NA	TRBJ2-5	TRBV6-1	14	CASSGGRATETQYF	TGTGCCAGCAGTGGGGGACGGGCTACGGAGACCCAGTACTTC
NA	NA	TRBJ2-2	TRBV30	14	CAWSPGGIAGELFF	TGTGCCTGGAGTCCCGGCGGGATAGCCGGGGAGCTGTTTTTT
NA	NA	TRBJ2-2	TRBV5-6	14	CASDSQMNTGELFF	TGTGCCAGTGACTCACAGATGAACACCGGGGAGCTGTTTTTT
NA	NA	TRBJ2-7	TRBV12-3/TRBV12-4	14	CASSLIAVAYEQYF	TGTGCCAGCAGTTTAATAGCGGTGGCCTACGAGCAGTACTTC
few	NA	TRBJ1-1	TRBV29-1	13	CSVDGNRNTEAFF	TGCAGCGTTGACGGCAACCGGAACACTGAAGCTTTCTTT
NA	NA	TRBJ2-7	TRBV28	14	CASSLGRSGYEQYF	TGTGCCAGCAGTTTGGGGCGGAGTGGGTACGAGCAGTACTTC